This TCR beta chain was documented in a study of cytomegalovirus exposure and HLA in healthy donors. The study ran its PCR with 60 Vbeta and 13 Jbeta primers. Profiled with immunoSEQ multiplex PCR; TCRdb holds only in-frame clones, not every one. Altogether about 180,000 clones are present, 65% to 75% being singletons, with the ten largest covering roughly 2.5%. Though nominally healthy at sampling, donors likely had unrecorded immune exposures. V was clipped by 2 bases and J by 8 bases, with 16 bases between them. Germline-derived CDR1 and CDR2 are SGHAT and FQNNGV. The CDR3 has 15 amino acids. This clone was picked up one time. The target antigen is unknown. Study findings and constraints: According to an earlier analysis, most TCR beta V segments yielded productive rearrangements about 87% or about 30% of the time.

This clonotype originated in a human donor in good health. The chain combines TRBV11-2 with TRBJ2-1, with TRBD2 as a possible D gene (5 bases). The sample was PBMCs. This CDR3 is CASSLRPGSGDEQFF. The DNA for the CDR3 is TGTGCCAGCAGCTTAAGGCCGGGGTCCGGGGATGAGCAGTTCTTC. The entire variable domain, with the rest obtained from reference TRBV11-2 and TRBJ2-1, is as follows: EAGVAQSPRYKIIEKRQSVAFWCNPISGHATLYWYQQILGQGPKLLIQFQNNGVVDDSQLPKDRFSAERLKGVDSTLKIQPAKLEDSAVYLCASSLRPGSGDEQFFGPGTRLTVL.